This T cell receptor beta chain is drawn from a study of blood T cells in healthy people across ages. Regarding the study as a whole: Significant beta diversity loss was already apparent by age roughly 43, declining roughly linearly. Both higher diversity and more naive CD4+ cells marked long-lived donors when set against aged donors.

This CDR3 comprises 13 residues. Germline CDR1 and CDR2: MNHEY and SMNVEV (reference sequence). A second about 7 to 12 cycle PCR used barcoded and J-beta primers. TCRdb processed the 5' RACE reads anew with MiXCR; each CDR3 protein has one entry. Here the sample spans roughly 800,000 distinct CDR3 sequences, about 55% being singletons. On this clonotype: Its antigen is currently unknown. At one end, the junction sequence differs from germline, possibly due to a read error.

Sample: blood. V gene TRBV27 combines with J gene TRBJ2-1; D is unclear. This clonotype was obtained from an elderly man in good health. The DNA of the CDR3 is TGTGCCAGCAGTTTTAGTGGGGTTCCTGAGCAGTTCTTT. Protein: CASSFSGVPEQFF.